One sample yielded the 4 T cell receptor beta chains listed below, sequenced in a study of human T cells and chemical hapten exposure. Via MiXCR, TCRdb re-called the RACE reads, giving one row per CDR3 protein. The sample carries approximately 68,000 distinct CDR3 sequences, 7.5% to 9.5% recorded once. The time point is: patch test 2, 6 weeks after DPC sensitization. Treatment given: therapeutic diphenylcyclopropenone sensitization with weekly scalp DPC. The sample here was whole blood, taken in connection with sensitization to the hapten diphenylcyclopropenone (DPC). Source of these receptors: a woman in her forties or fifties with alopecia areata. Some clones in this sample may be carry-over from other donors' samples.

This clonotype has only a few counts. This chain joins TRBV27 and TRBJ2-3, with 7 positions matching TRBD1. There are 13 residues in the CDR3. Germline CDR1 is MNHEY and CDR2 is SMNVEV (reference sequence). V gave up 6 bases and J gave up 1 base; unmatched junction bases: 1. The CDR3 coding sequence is TGTGCCAGCAGAACAGGGGGCACAGATACGCAGTATTTT. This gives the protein CASRTGGTDTQYF.

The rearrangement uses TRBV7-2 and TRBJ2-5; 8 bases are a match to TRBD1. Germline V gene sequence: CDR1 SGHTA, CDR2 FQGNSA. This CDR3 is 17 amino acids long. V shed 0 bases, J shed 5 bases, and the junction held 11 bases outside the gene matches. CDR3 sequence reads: CASSLAPTGVQGETQYF. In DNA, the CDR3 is TGTGCCAGCAGCTTAGCCCCGACAGGGGTCCAAGGGGAGACCCAGTACTTC.

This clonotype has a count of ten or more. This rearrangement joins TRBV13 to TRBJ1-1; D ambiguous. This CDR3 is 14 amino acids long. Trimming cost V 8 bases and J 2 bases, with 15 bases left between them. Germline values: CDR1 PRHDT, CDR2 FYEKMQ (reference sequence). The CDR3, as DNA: TGTGCCAGCCCCGGGCTCAGAGGAAACACTGAAGCTTTCTTT. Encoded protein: CASPGLRGNTEAFF.

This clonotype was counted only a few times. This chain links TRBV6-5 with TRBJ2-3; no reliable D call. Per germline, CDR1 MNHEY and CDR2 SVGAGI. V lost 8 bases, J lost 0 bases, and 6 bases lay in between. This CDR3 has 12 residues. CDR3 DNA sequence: TGTGCCAGCGCGATGAGCACAGATACGCAGTATTTT. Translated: CASAMSTDTQYF.